This T cell receptor (beta chain) was found in a study of blood T cell repertoires in COVID-19. Study at large: COVID-19 samples, acute and convalescent, were from the United States, Italy and Spain. The cDNA or gDNA used as material had been derived from T cells, B-cell-depleted T cells, or PBMCs.

Repertoires were generated with immunoSEQ multiplex PCR, while TCRdb's copy carries only in-frame clones and drops some. The table includes fewer than 200,000 clones, about 88% detected once. Seattle's enrolled individuals joined amid active infection and were then monitored longitudinally. The material sequenced was peripheral blood. The receptor was derived from a woman aged 45-65 years with COVID-19, enrolled during active disease.

The CDR3 region has the DNA TGCGCCAGCAGCTTGGATCCGGGGGGGTACTATGGCTACACCTTC. This sequence encodes CASSLDPGGYYGYTF. The chain couples TRBV5-1 to TRBJ1-2; tentative D call: TRBD1 (5 bases). CDR3 size: 15 residues. Germline lookup yields CDR1 SGHRS and CDR2 YFSETQ. Trimming shortened V by 0 bases and J by 3 bases, and 12 bases separated the two germline ends. Drawing the rest from reference TRBV5-1 and TRBJ1-2, the complete variable domain is KAGVTQTPRYLIKTRGQQVTLSCSPISGHRSVSWYQQTPGQGLQFLFEYFSETQRNKGNFPGRFSGRQFSNSRSEMNVSTLELGDSALYLCASSLDPGGYYGYTFGSGTRLTVV.